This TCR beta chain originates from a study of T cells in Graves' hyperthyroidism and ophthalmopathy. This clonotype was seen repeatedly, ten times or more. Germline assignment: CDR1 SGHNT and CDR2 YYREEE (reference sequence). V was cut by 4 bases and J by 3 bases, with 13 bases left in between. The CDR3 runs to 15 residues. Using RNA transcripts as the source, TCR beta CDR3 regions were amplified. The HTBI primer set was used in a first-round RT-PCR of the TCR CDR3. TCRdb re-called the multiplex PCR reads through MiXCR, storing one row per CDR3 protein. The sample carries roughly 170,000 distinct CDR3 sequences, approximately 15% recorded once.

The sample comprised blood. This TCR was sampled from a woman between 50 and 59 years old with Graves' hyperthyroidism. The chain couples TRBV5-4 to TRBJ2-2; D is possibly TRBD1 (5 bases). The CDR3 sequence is CASSRLEGDTGELFF. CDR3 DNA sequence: TGTGCCAGCAGCCGGTTAGAAGGGGACACCGGGGAGCTGTTTTTT. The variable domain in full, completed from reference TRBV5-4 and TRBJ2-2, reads ETGVTQSPTHLIKTRGQQVTLRCSSQSGHNTVSWYQQALGQGPQFIFQYYREEENGRGNFPPRFSGLQFPNYSSELNVNALELDDSALYLCASSRLEGDTGELFFGEGSRLTVL.